These 4 T cell receptor beta chains were all obtained from the same sample, sequenced in a study of T cell changes during pregnancy in multiple sclerosis. Assay: immunoSEQ multiplex PCR; the TCRdb copy retains only in-frame clones and omits some. The sample has 55,000 to 85,000 clones; roughly 94% are singletons. Source: peripheral blood, taken in the third trimester of pregnancy. These receptors were obtained from a female donor with multiple sclerosis, enrolled in a pregnancy study.

The J gene is TRBJ1-1, the V gene TRBV7-9, with 8 bases identical to TRBD1. From germline, CDR1 is SEHNR and CDR2 FQNEAQ (reference sequence). Unmatched junction bases numbered 15, after V lost 5 bases and J lost 4 bases. This CDR3 spans 17 amino acids. CDR3 in amino acids: CASSLARGPPLATEAFF. The DNA of the CDR3 is TGTGCCAGCAGCCTCGCCAGGGGGCCCCCCTTGGCCACTGAAGCTTTCTTT.

This CDR3 reads CASSPPEGANTEAFF. The CDR3 nucleotides are TGTGCCAGCTCACCACCGGAAGGGGCGAACACTGAAGCTTTCTTT. The V call is TRBV18, the J call TRBJ1-1; a weak D match, TRBD1 (5 bases). V was cut by 0 bases and J by 1 base, with 9 bases left in between. Germline-derived CDR1 and CDR2 are KGHSH and LQKENI. CDR3 size: 15 residues.

The gene calls are TRBV14 and TRBJ2-5, with TRBD2 identical over 8 bases. The CDR3 contains 16 residues. V lost 3 bases to trimming and J lost 2 bases; unmatched junction nucleotides: 8. Per germline, CDR1 SGHDN and CDR2 FVKESK. The CDR3: CASSQVISGAQETQYF. DNA for the CDR3: TGTGCCAGCAGCCAGGTCATTAGCGGGGCACAAGAGACCCAGTACTTC.

The rearrangement joins TRBV5-4 to TRBJ2-2; no clear D gene. The CDR3 is 17 amino acids. Germline V lookup: CDR1 SGHNT, CDR2 YYREEE (reference sequence). Trimming removed 4 bases at V and 0 bases at J, with 16 bases between. As DNA, the CDR3 is TGTGCCAGCAGCACGTCCACTGGGCTTTCGAACACCGGGGAGCTGTTTTTT. This translates into CASSTSTGLSNTGELFF.